Following are 22 T cell receptor beta chains from one sample sequenced in a study of blood T cell repertoires in COVID-19. Repertoires were generated with immunoSEQ multiplex PCR, while TCRdb's copy carries only in-frame clones and drops some. The table lists about 670,000 clones, 85% to 90% of them singletons. Sequencing was done on a sample of peripheral blood. These receptor sequences come from a woman between 18 and 29 years old with acute or convalescent COVID-19.

The chain links TRBV15 to TRBJ1-6, with D maybe TRBD1 (5 bases). Trimming stripped 3 bases from V and 6 bases from J, with 15 bases between. The CDR3 extends over 16 amino acids. Germline V lookup: CDR1 LNHNV, CDR2 YYDKDF (reference sequence). The CDR3 DNA reads as TGTGCCACCAGCAGTTTGGGGCCAGGGTCTAATTCACCCCTCCACTTT. Its protein product is CATSSLGPGSNSPLHF.

CDR3 coding DNA: TGTGCCAGCAGCCAAGATAGTAGGGGGTGGATTAGTGATCTGTCCGGGGAGCTGTTTTTT. The encoded protein is CASSQDSRGWISDLSGELFF. The chain carries TRBV3-1 (or the pseudogene TRBV3-2) and TRBJ2-2, with a possible D match to TRBD1 (6 bases). The length of the CDR3 is 20 residues. V dropped 0 bases and J dropped 6 bases, with 26 bases sitting between them. Per the germline V gene, CDR1 is LGHDT and CDR2 is YNNKEL (reference sequence).

The V and J genes are TRBV6-2 or TRBV6-3 and TRBJ2-7; TRBD2 agrees at 8 bases. Germline V gene data show CDR1 as MNHEY and CDR2 as SVGEGT. V lost 6 bases to trimming and J lost 6 bases; unmatched junction nucleotides: 1. This CDR3 contains 11 residues. The CDR3 bases are TGTGCCAGCAGCCGGGGGGGCGAGCAGTACTTC. Its protein is CASSRGGEQYF.

The chain links TRBV19 to TRBJ1-2, with a tentative D call TRBD1 (5 bases). Trimming removed 5 bases at V and 5 bases at J, with 12 bases between. This CDR3 region has 13 residues. Germline V gene sequence: CDR1 LNHDA, CDR2 SQIVND (reference sequence). CDR3 DNA: TGTGCCAGTAGTTGGGAGGGGAATTATGGCTACACCTTC. It yields the protein CASSWEGNYGYTF.

This rearrangement joins TRBV19 to TRBJ1-5; tentatively, D is TRBD1 (6 bases). V was clipped by 6 bases and J by 1 base, with 13 bases between them. The CDR3 totals 15 residues. The V gene's germline CDR1 is LNHDA and CDR2 SQIVND (reference sequence). The DNA for the CDR3 is TGTGCCAGTAGGGTACAGGGACGGAGCAATCAGCCCCAGCATTTT. This translates into CASRVQGRSNQPQHF.

The V gene is TRBV5-4, the J gene TRBJ2-6, with D maybe TRBD1 (6 bases). Trimming shortened V by 4 bases and J by 2 bases, and 16 bases separated the two germline ends. Germline V gene sequence: CDR1 SGHNT, CDR2 YYREEE (reference sequence). This CDR3 spans 17 amino acids. Written as DNA, the CDR3 is TGTGCCAGCAGCCTCAGGGGTTTGCTGACTGGGGCCAACGTCCTGACTTTC. Translated, it gives CASSLRGLLTGANVLTF.

The chain carries TRBV19 and TRBJ2-2; perhaps TRBD2 as D (7 bases). Germline V lookup: CDR1 LNHDA, CDR2 SQIVND (reference sequence). V was cut by 6 bases and J by 1 base, with 24 bases left in between. The CDR3 spans 19 residues. In DNA form, the CDR3 reads TGTGCCAGTAGACCCACCAGGGAGGGGGATGCGGGGAACACCGGGGAGCTGTTTTTT. It specifies CASRPTREGDAGNTGELFF.

In the case of this clone: This CDR3 fails to terminate in the conserved phenylalanine or tryptophan, so it likely reflects a read error. It is unclear where the CDR3 begins or ends on the DNA, so no DNA is shown, and the CDR3 is as TCRdb lists it. The chain combines TRBV12-3 or TRBV12-4 with TRBJ1-2. Counting both end residues, the CDR3 totals 9 amino acids. Here the CDR3 reads CATKAPPRL.

This CDR3 reads CASSQSGSPRGKKLFF. The CDR3 DNA is TGCGCCAGCAGTCAATCGGGATCTCCCCGGGGTAAAAAACTGTTTTTT. This chain joins TRBV23-1 and TRBJ1-4; D not resolved. TRBV23-1 is an ORF for which the function is uncertain. Trimming took 0 bases from V and 9 from J, leaving 17 bases between them. The CDR3 consists of 16 residues.

This rearrangement joins TRBV27 to TRBJ2-7, with 10 positions matching TRBD1. The germline V gene has CDR1 MNHEY and CDR2 SMNVEV (reference sequence). V was pared by 6 bases and J by 6 bases, with 11 bases of the junction left unmatched. The CDR3 extends over 15 amino acids. CDR3 sequence reads: CASRSPGQGWAEQYF. CDR3 bases: TGTGCCAGCAGATCTCCGGGACAGGGGTGGGCCGAGCAGTACTTC.

V and J are TRBV24-1 and TRBJ1-2; TRBD1 is a possible D gene (6 bases). The V end lost 4 bases, the J end lost 5 bases, and 16 bases lay between the germline ends. This CDR3 has 15 amino acids. Germline V gene sequence: CDR1 KGHDR, CDR2 SFDVKD. CDR3 protein: CATSDPLTGEYGYTF. Here the CDR3 DNA reads TGTGCCACCAGTGACCCGTTGACAGGAGAATATGGCTACACCTTC.

V usage is TRBV4-3 and J usage is TRBJ1-1; unclear D gene. Trimming cost V 0 bases and J 1 base, with 9 bases left between them. The CDR3 has 15 amino acids. Germline V CDR1 and CDR2: LGHNA, YSLEER. The CDR3 here is CASSQDGGPNTEAFF. The DNA of the CDR3 is TGCGCCAGCAGCCAAGATGGAGGGCCGAACACTGAAGCTTTCTTT.

The chain combines TRBV7-9 with TRBJ1-6; 7 bases map to TRBD1. This CDR3 is 17 amino acids long. Germline CDR1 is SEHNR and CDR2 is FQNEAQ (reference sequence). Trimming removed 3 bases from V and 5 bases from J; junction bases left unmatched: 10. In DNA, the CDR3 is TGTGCCAGCAGCTTGATCGAGGGGGCAAAAGATAATTCACCCCTCCACTTT. It yields the protein CASSLIEGAKDNSPLHF.

J is TRBJ1-3 and V is TRBV3-1 (or the pseudogene TRBV3-2), with D unclear. Trimming stripped 1 base from V and 3 bases from J, with 4 bases between. The CDR3 is 13 amino acids. Germline V gives CDR1 LGHDT, CDR2 YNNKEL (reference sequence). The CDR3, as DNA: TGTGCCAGCAGCCAAGGAGGTGGAAACACCATATATTTT. This encodes CASSQGGGNTIYF.

The rearrangement links TRBV29-1 to TRBJ2-5, with a tentative D call TRBD1 (5 bases). The germline V gene encodes CDR1 SQVTM and CDR2 ANQGSEA. The CDR3 contains 15 residues. V was pared by 3 bases and J by 2 bases, with 16 bases between. The CDR3 DNA is TGCAGCGTTGATAATTCAGGGATAAGACAAGAGACCCAGTACTTC. This codes for CSVDNSGIRQETQYF.

The V gene is TRBV6-5, the J gene TRBJ1-2; D gene uncertain. Trimming pared 0 bases from V and 4 bases from J, leaving 12 bases between. The CDR3 extends over 15 amino acids. Germline V gene data show CDR1 as MNHEY and CDR2 as SVGAGI. In DNA, the CDR3 is TGTGCCAGCAGTTACTCGGGAGGAGTCTCCTATGGCTACACCTTC. This encodes CASSYSGGVSYGYTF.

This clone appeared a single time. This chain uses TRBV7-9 with TRBJ1-3; 9 nucleotides agree with TRBD1. The J segment lost 0 bases and the V segment lost 0 bases, leaving 9 bases of the junction unmatched. Germline values: CDR1 SEHNR, CDR2 FQNEAQ (reference sequence). The CDR3 runs 19 residues. Written as DNA, the CDR3 is TGTGCCAGCAGCTTAGCGTGGGGGACAGGGAGTTCCTCTGGAAACACCATATATTTT. Translating it yields CASSLAWGTGSSSGNTIYF.

This chain uses TRBV30 with TRBJ1-1; possible D gene TRBD1, 5 bases. V was trimmed by 5 bases and J by 4 bases, leaving 11 bases between them. Per the germline V gene, CDR1 is GTSNPN and CDR2 is SVGIG (reference sequence). The CDR3 runs to 12 residues. The CDR3 DNA reads TGTGCCTGGGAAGGGGAGGGCACTGAAGCTTTCTTT. Its translation is CAWEGEGTEAFF.

The V call is TRBV19, the J call TRBJ1-6; 9 bases line up with TRBD1. The trim removed 3 bases at V and 6 bases at J, leaving 6 bases unmatched. Germline V gene sequence: CDR1 LNHDA, CDR2 SQIVND (reference sequence). This CDR3 has 16 residues. The CDR3 here is CASSIPGQGSNSPLHF. CDR3 nucleotide sequence: TGTGCCAGTAGTATTCCGGGACAGGGTTCTAATTCACCCCTCCACTTT.

The V and J genes are TRBV25-1 and TRBJ1-2; D is possibly TRBD1 (6 bases). Germline values: CDR1 MGHDK, CDR2 SYGVNS. The V and J ends lost 4 bases and 2 bases respectively, with 14 bases between them. The CDR3 sequence is 15 residues long. The CDR3 region is CASSATGPLNYGYTF. The CDR3 nucleotides read TGTGCCAGCAGTGCTACAGGGCCCCTAAACTATGGCTACACCTTC.

This sequence joins TRBV6-5 and TRBJ1-1; D ambiguous. The CDR3 has 14 residues. Trimming cost V 6 bases and J 1 base, with 12 bases left between them. Germline loops: CDR1 MNHEY, CDR2 SVGAGI. As DNA, the CDR3 is TGTGCCAGCAGGATTGCACAACAGAACACTGAAGCTTTCTTT. Translation: CASRIAQQNTEAFF.

The J gene is TRBJ2-7, the V gene TRBV5-1, with 10 bases lining up with TRBD1. V dropped 5 bases and J dropped 4; count of bases not matched to a gene: 15. The CDR3 covers 17 residues. Germline loops: CDR1 SGHRS, CDR2 YFSETQ. Here the CDR3 reads CASSRLPGQGSGYEQYF. The CDR3 DNA reads TGCGCCAGCAGTCGATTACCGGGACAGGGGTCTGGGTACGAGCAGTACTTC.